This T cell receptor (beta chain) was sequenced in a study of blood T cell repertoires in COVID-19. As for the study in general: From the United States, Italy and Spain came samples of acute and convalescent COVID-19.

The germline V and J ends were trimmed by 6 bases and 4 bases, with 12 bases remaining between them. This CDR3 has 13 residues. Germline CDR1 and CDR2: MNHEY and SMNVEV (reference sequence). As processed by the authors: Amplification of reference gene primers provided the estimated nucleated cell counts. Some clones are missing from TCRdb's copy, which holds only in-frame ones; the method was immunoSEQ multiplex PCR. The D gene and trimming were derived from the DNA, and the V and J assignments and clone size from that table. The table includes about 480,000 clones, 70% to 90% detected once. The age range of participants was about 18 to 95 years, with residence in roughly 25 US areas. Cohort 3 donors were reported recovered after two negative PCRs, clearance, or symptom resolution.

J is TRBJ1-2 and V is TRBV27; D is perhaps TRBD1 (5 bases). The clonotype originates from a woman aged 40 to 50 who had recovered from COVID-19. The sample comprised PBMCs or T cells enriched from blood (not recorded which). CDR3 amino acids: CASSFGQFYGYTF. The CDR3 DNA reads TGTGCCAGCAGCTTCGGACAATTCTATGGCTACACCTTC.